The 3 T cell receptor beta chains below come from one sample, sequenced in a study of prognosis after radiotherapy for stage I lung cancer. Genomic DNA was the source, and TCR beta CDR3 was amplified from it by two-round multiplex PCR. The use of primers specific to each TRBV and TRBJ gene characterized first-round PCR. TCRdb passed the multiplex PCR reads through MiXCR, listing each CDR3 protein once. The table lists 20,000 to 30,000 distinct CDR3 sequences, 40% of them singletons. Sequences were derived from PBMCs, sampled before or after stereotactic body radiation therapy (not recorded which). All receptors derive from a donor aged 50 or older with non-small cell lung cancer.

The gene calls are TRBV5-1 and TRBJ2-7; tentatively, D is TRBD2 (6 bases). The CDR3 is 15 amino acids. Germline lookup yields CDR1 SGHRS and CDR2 YFSETQ. The V end was cut by 0 bases, the J end by 0 bases, with 10 bases between. CDR3 residues: CASSLGREPSYEQYF. In DNA form, the CDR3 reads TGCGCCAGCAGCTTGGGGCGGGAACCCTCCTACGAGCAGTACTTC.

This clonotype was observed once. J is TRBJ2-7 and V is TRBV7-9; D is undetermined. V lost 2 bases, J lost 2 bases, and 7 bases lay in between. In germline, CDR1 is SEHNR, CDR2 FQNEAQ (reference sequence). CDR3 length equals 13 residues. CDR3 region: CASSLRLAYEQYF. CDR3 sequence (DNA): TGTGCCAGCAGCTTAAGGTTGGCCTACGAGCAGTACTTC.

This clonotype was detected a few times. A single base separates this from a much larger clone, so it may be a read error. J is TRBJ1-4 and V is TRBV6-2 or TRBV6-3; a possible D gene is TRBD1 (5 bases). Germline V gives CDR1 MNHEY, CDR2 SVGEGT. This CDR3 contains 16 residues. CDR3 nucleotide sequence: TGTGCCAGCAGTGAGTTATTTAGGGGTCCTAATGAAAAACTGCTTTTT. Translating gives CASSELFRGPNEKLLF.